One and the same sample provided the 23 T cell receptor beta chains below, sequenced in a study of T cells after yellow fever vaccination. MiXCR was run by TCRdb on the 5' RACE reads, yielding one entry per CDR3 protein. The sample shows a few hundred thousand distinct CDR3 sequences, roughly 5.6% of them seen only once. The material sequenced was CD4+ T cells sorted from PBMCs, taken on the day of the yellow fever booster vaccination. These receptors all stem from a man aged 18 to 29 who received the YFV17D yellow fever vaccine.

The chain combines TRBV12-3 or TRBV12-4 with TRBJ1-4, with D possibly matching TRBD1 (6 bases). Trimming cost V 2 bases and J 8 bases, with 15 bases left between them. This CDR3 contains 15 residues. The CDR3 bases are TGTGCCAGCAGTTTATATTTACAGGGTGAAGAAAAACTGTTTTTT. Translated, it gives CASSLYLQGEEKLFF.

This clonotype was seen at least ten times. The gene calls are TRBV10-2 and TRBJ1-6; TRBD1 is a possible D gene (6 bases). V lost 4 bases to trimming and J lost 7 bases, with 11 bases between them. CDR3 length equals 14 residues. Germline assignment: CDR1 WSHSY and CDR2 SAAADI. The CDR3 DNA reads as TGCGCCAGCAGTGTAGCACAGGGCAATTCACCCCTCCACTTT. This codes for CASSVAQGNSPLHF.

The chain combines TRBV20-1 with TRBJ2-5, with D possibly matching TRBD1 (5 bases). Germline lookup yields CDR1 DFQATT and CDR2 SNEGSKA (reference sequence). The CDR3 has 12 residues. Trimming removed 0 bases from V and 4 bases from J, with 6 bases in between. The CDR3 nucleotides read TGCAGTGCTAGAGATCAGGGAGAGACCCAGTACTTC. Encoded protein: CSARDQGETQYF.

This clonotype was seen repeatedly, ten times or more. The J gene is TRBJ2-3, the V gene TRBV20-1; TRBD2 matches 12 bases. The ends lost 3 bases at V and 2 bases at J; junction bases unmatched: 12. Germline values: CDR1 DFQATT, CDR2 SNEGSKA (reference sequence). The CDR3 runs 18 residues. The CDR3 loop reads CSASPGKGLAGTTDTQYF. For the CDR3, the DNA is TGCAGTGCTAGTCCTGGTAAAGGACTAGCGGGGACCACAGATACGCAGTATTTT.

The rearrangement joins TRBV5-1 to TRBJ1-1; TRBD1 might be the D (5 bases). This CDR3 comprises 13 residues. V was cut by 3 bases and J by 4 bases, with 10 bases left in between. Looked up from germline, CDR1 is SGHRS and CDR2 is YFSETQ. CDR3 in amino acids: CASSSSGSTEAFF. The CDR3 DNA is TGCGCCAGCAGCTCGTCAGGGAGCACTGAAGCTTTCTTT.

Ten or more counts support this clonotype. The J gene is TRBJ1-2, the V gene TRBV4-1; D is ambiguous. V lost 3 bases and J 5 bases, leaving 7 bases between the germline ends. From germline, CDR1 is MGHRA and CDR2 YSYEKL. The CDR3 spans 12 residues. This CDR3 reads CASSHERYGYTF. In DNA, the CDR3 is TGCGCCAGCAGCCACGAGAGGTATGGCTACACCTTC.

This chain uses TRBV12-3 or TRBV12-4 with TRBJ2-5; 10 bases map to TRBD1. The CDR3 runs to 16 residues. With 5 bases clipped from V and 4 bases from J, the junction kept 10 bases outside the gene matches. CDR3 protein: CASSRDRGNSGETQYF. In DNA, the CDR3 is TGTGCCAGCAGTCGGGACAGGGGAAATTCTGGAGAGACCCAGTACTTC.

This clonotype was recorded at least ten times. CDR3 sequence (DNA): TGCGCCAGCAGCCCAAGGGGGATTGGAGCCAAAAACATTCAGTACTTC. This gives the protein CASSPRGIGAKNIQYF. The V gene is TRBV5-1, the J gene TRBJ2-4, with a possible D match to TRBD1 (6 bases). Germline values: CDR1 SGHRS, CDR2 YFSETQ. With 4 bases removed from V and 0 bases from J, the gap between germline ends came to 14 bases. The CDR3 has 16 amino acids. Using reference TRBV5-1 and TRBJ2-4 for the parts outside the CDR3, the full variable domain is KAGVTQTPRYLIKTRGQQVTLSCSPISGHRSVSWYQQTPGQGLQFLFEYFSETQRNKGNFPGRFSGRQFSNSRSEMNVSTLELGDSALYLCASSPRGIGAKNIQYFGAGTRLSVL.

The sample holds a few counts of this clonotype. The gene calls are TRBV6-6 and TRBJ2-2, with 12 bases identical to TRBD2. This CDR3 is 19 amino acids long. The V segment lost 2 bases and the J segment 4 bases; nucleotides outside the gene matches: 11. Looked up from germline, CDR1 is MNHNY and CDR2 is SVGAGI (reference sequence). CDR3 sequence: CASSYLWASGGAVTGELFF. CDR3 sequence (DNA): TGTGCCAGCAGTTACCTCTGGGCTAGCGGGGGGGCCGTCACCGGGGAGCTGTTTTTT.

V usage is TRBV7-2 and J usage is TRBJ2-7; weak D call: TRBD1 (6 bases). The V end lost 7 bases, the J end lost 4 bases, and 20 bases lay between the germline ends. The CDR3 covers 15 residues. Germline CDR1 SGHTA, CDR2 FQGNSA. The CDR3 nucleotides are TGTGCCAGCACACTCATCGTTAGAGGGGGTTACGAGCAGTACTTC. It is translated as CASTLIVRGGYEQYF.

This clonotype was picked up many times. This chain joins TRBV7-2 and TRBJ2-7, with D perhaps TRBD1 (5 bases). From germline, CDR1 is SGHTA and CDR2 FQGNSA. V shed 4 bases and J shed 6 bases, with 10 bases lying between them. This CDR3 has 12 residues. The CDR3 here is CASSSRDSEQYV. The CDR3 nucleotides read TGTGCCAGCAGCTCCAGGGATTCCGAGCAGTACGTC.

The chain carries TRBV20-1 and TRBJ2-3; weak D call: TRBD2 (5 bases). The CDR3 is made up of 13 amino acids. In germline, CDR1 is DFQATT, CDR2 SNEGSKA (reference sequence). V shed 5 bases and J shed 1 base, with 10 bases lying between them. The CDR3 DNA is TGCAGTGCTCCCGGGGTAGGCACAGATACGCAGTATTTT. This codes for CSAPGVGTDTQYF.

The chain joins TRBV5-6 to TRBJ1-2; D is possibly TRBD1 (6 bases). CDR1 is SGHDT, CDR2 YYEEEE, per germline. The V and J ends lost 4 bases and 6 bases respectively, with 13 bases between them. The CDR3 sequence is 13 residues long. The CDR3: CASSPVGGDGYTF. Here the CDR3 DNA reads TGTGCCAGCAGCCCGGTAGGGGGAGATGGCTACACCTTC. The complete variable domain, with remaining parts taken from reference TRBV5-6 and TRBJ1-2, reads DAGVTQSPTHLIKTRGQQVTLRCSPKSGHDTVSWYQQALGQGPQFIFQYYEEEERQRGNFPDRFSGHQFPNYSSELNVNALLLGDSALYLCASSPVGGDGYTFGSGTRLTVV.

This clonotype was observed a few times. Mismatch with germline at one junction end may stem from a read error. The chain recombines TRBV20-1 with TRBJ2-3; D not certain. The CDR3 length is 15 residues. Germline V gene data show CDR1 as DFQATT and CDR2 as SNEGSKA (reference sequence). The CDR3 DNA is TGCAGTTCTAGTCTTGGGTCAGTAAGCACAGATACGCAGTATTTT. This encodes CSSSLGSVSTDTQYF.

This clonotype occurred a few times. This chain uses TRBV9 with TRBJ2-1; a possible D gene is TRBD1 (6 bases). The CDR3 runs 13 residues. The ends were cut back, 1 base at V and 5 bases at J, with 7 bases in the middle. Germline CDR1 is SGDLS and CDR2 is YYNGEE. The CDR3 nucleotides read TGTGCCAGCAGCGTAAACAGGGACAATGAGCAGTTCTTC. Amino acids: CASSVNRDNEQFF.

This clonotype was seen a few times. The V call is TRBV5-1, the J call TRBJ2-3; the D is unclear. Germline assignment: CDR1 SGHRS and CDR2 YFSETQ. V was trimmed by 4 bases and J by 0 bases, leaving 12 bases between them. The CDR3 totals 15 residues. CDR3 loop: CASSPIAPSTDTQYF. The CDR3 nucleotides are TGCGCCAGCAGCCCCATTGCTCCTAGCACAGATACGCAGTATTTT.

This clonotype showed up many times. The V gene is TRBV20-1, the J gene TRBJ1-5; maybe TRBD1 (5 bases). The CDR3 is made up of 14 amino acids. Trimming left V 6 bases short and J 0 bases short, with 12 bases between. Germline-derived CDR1 and CDR2 are DFQATT and SNEGSKA (reference sequence). For the CDR3, the DNA is TGCAGTGCGCCGCAGGGCGGTAGCAATCAGCCCCAGCATTTT. It encodes CSAPQGGSNQPQHF.

This clonotype has a handful of counts. This chain's CDR3 is CASSLYYPNYGYTF. DNA for the CDR3: TGTGCCAGCAGTTTGTACTATCCTAACTATGGCTACACCTTC. This chain joins TRBV12-3 or TRBV12-4 and TRBJ1-2; no clear D. The CDR3 has 14 residues. V was shortened by 3 bases and J by 0 bases, with 8 bases between the two germline ends.

This clonotype appeared a few times. J is TRBJ2-5 and V is TRBV4-2; 8 positions match TRBD1. After removal of 3 bases from V and 2 bases from J, the junction contained 14 bases not matched to a gene. Germline lookup yields CDR1 LGHNA and CDR2 YNFKEQ. The CDR3 runs 18 residues. This CDR3 is CASSHSGTGSVRQETQYF. The CDR3 nucleotides read TGTGCCAGCAGCCACTCCGGGACAGGATCGGTGCGTCAAGAGACCCAGTACTTC.

This clonotype has more than one count but fewer than ten. CDR3 amino acids: CASSLPVARNTGELFF. The CDR3 region has the DNA TGCGCCAGCAGCCTTCCGGTGGCAAGAAACACCGGGGAGCTGTTTTTT. The chain uses TRBV4-1 and TRBJ2-2; D not certain. The CDR3 is 16 amino acids. V lost 4 bases and J lost 2, with 14 bases in between. The germline V gene encodes CDR1 MGHRA and CDR2 YSYEKL.

This clonotype was seen a handful of times. CDR3 nucleotides: TGTGCCAGCTCACTATCGGGACAGGATAACAATGAGCAGTTCTTC. Residues: CASSLSGQDNNEQFF. The chain employs TRBV18 and TRBJ2-1, with 8 bases matching TRBD1. Germline CDR1 is KGHSH and CDR2 is LQKENI. V shed 4 bases and J 5 bases; nucleotides not matched to a gene: 7. The CDR3 extends over 15 amino acids.

By sample fraction, this clonotype is medium-sized (0.01 to 0.1%). V is TRBV7-3 and J is TRBJ1-5, with D hard to call. Germline loops: CDR1 SGHTA, CDR2 FQGTGA. The CDR3 loop spans 13 amino acids. V was pared by 2 bases and J by 6 bases, with 8 bases between. The CDR3 bases are TGTGCCAGCAGCTTAGATTTGGGTCAGCCCCAGCATTTT. Translation: CASSLDLGQPQHF.

This clonotype was counted between two and nine times. The chain is built from TRBV28 and TRBJ1-2; TRBD1 aligns across 9 bases. The CDR3 runs 13 residues. Trimming took 2 bases from V and 8 from J; bases not matched to a gene: 3. Germline CDR1 MDHEN, CDR2 SYDVKM. CDR3 nucleotides: TGTGCCAGCAGTTTAGGGACAGGGCGAGGCTACACCTTC. Its translation: CASSLGTGRGYTF.